Below are 27 T cell receptor beta chains sequenced from a single sample in a study of cytomegalovirus exposure and HLA in healthy donors (dated by TCRdb to about 2017). The library came from the immunoSEQ multiplex PCR assay. For the multiplex PCR, a mixture combining 60 forward primers for TCR Vbeta segments and 13 reverse primers for TCR Jbeta segments was used. Held by TCRdb, this immuneACCESS table contains in-frame sequences only and omits some clones. Under half of the omission traces to an unresolved V gene where checked; the cause of the rest is unknown. Present in this sample are 110,000 or so clones, roughly 80% of which were seen just once. The ten largest account for around 4.9% of the sample. Source material: PBMCs. These receptors were collected from a man over 45 in good health and CMV-seropositive.

J is TRBJ1-5 and V is TRBV10-3; 8 nucleotides line up with TRBD1. The CDR3 covers 13 residues. V lost 9 bases to trimming and J lost 6 bases; unmatched junction nucleotides: 7. The germline CDR1 and CDR2 sequences are ENHRY and SYGVKD. The CDR3 loop reads CAISDRASQPQHF. The CDR3 nucleotides read TGTGCCATTTCGGACAGGGCCAGTCAGCCCCAGCATTTT.

This clone was recorded a few times. This chain joins TRBV6-5 and TRBJ1-1; D is undetermined. The CDR3 sequence is 13 residues long. V was cut by 3 bases and J by 3 bases, with 8 bases left in between. From germline, CDR1 is MNHEY and CDR2 SVGAGI. The CDR3 coding sequence is TGTGCCAGCAGTTATACGGTGTACACTGAAGCTTTCTTT. It yields the protein CASSYTVYTEAFF.

This chain connects TRBV19 to TRBJ1-5, with TRBD1 matching 8 bases. The CDR3 consists of 16 residues. Germline lookup yields CDR1 LNHDA and CDR2 SQIVND (reference sequence). V lost 8 bases and J lost 1; bases outside the gene matches: 10. DNA for the CDR3: TGTGCCAGTTCTTCCAAGGGGGACAGGAGCAATCAGCCCCAGCATTTT. It is translated as CASSSKGDRSNQPQHF.

This chain connects TRBV7-3 to TRBJ2-3; a possible D gene is TRBD2 (5 bases). V lost 5 bases and J 2 bases, leaving 8 bases between the germline ends. CDR1 is SGHTA, CDR2 FQGTGA, per germline. The CDR3 is made up of 13 amino acids. CDR3: CASSTRNTDTQYF. Written as DNA, the CDR3 is TGTGCCAGCAGCACTAGAAACACAGATACGCAGTATTTT.

This clone was seen only a few times. The chain recombines TRBV5-1 with TRBJ2-1; no clear D. CDR1 SGHRS and CDR2 YFSETQ come from the germline V gene. This CDR3 spans 11 amino acids. Trimming pared 0 bases from V and 9 bases from J, leaving 4 bases between. The CDR3: CASSLAIEQFF. The CDR3 bases are TGCGCCAGCAGCTTGGCAATTGAGCAGTTCTTC. The variable domain in full, completed from reference TRBV5-1 and TRBJ2-1, reads KAGVTQTPRYLIKTRGQQVTLSCSPISGHRSVSWYQQTPGQGLQFLFEYFSETQRNKGNFPGRFSGRQFSNSRSEMNVSTLELGDSALYLCASSLAIEQFFGPGTRLTVL.

As regards this clone: Sequence at one end of the junction differs from germline and may be a read error. The identical CDR3 is also encoded by other nucleotide sequences in the sample. The J gene is TRBJ2-3, the V gene TRBV5-1; 9 bases are shared with TRBD2. The CDR3 has 15 amino acids. Germline loops: CDR1 SGHRS, CDR2 YFSETQ. The CDR3 bases are TGCGCCAGCAGCTTGGGGACTAGCGACGCAGACACGCAGTATTTT. This translates into CASSLGTSDADTQYF.

This clone was found once. V is TRBV11-2 and J is TRBJ2-5; 10 bases match TRBD2. Germline values: CDR1 SGHAT, CDR2 FQNNGV. This CDR3 contains 15 residues. V was pared by 5 bases and J by 5 bases, with 8 bases of the junction left unmatched. The CDR3: CASSPRLAGVETQYF. The DNA for the CDR3 is TGTGCCAGCAGCCCCCGCCTAGCGGGAGTTGAGACCCAGTACTTC.

V is TRBV5-4 and J is TRBJ1-6, with D uncertain. The V end was cut by 3 bases, the J end by 7 bases, with 23 bases between. The CDR3 loop spans 18 amino acids. Germline CDR1 is SGHNT and CDR2 is YYREEE (reference sequence). CDR3 loop: CASSSQREHNVGNSPLHF. The CDR3 region has the DNA TGTGCCAGCAGCTCCCAACGGGAACACAACGTTGGGAATTCACCCCTCCACTTT.

This clone was seen a handful of times. The rearrangement links TRBV5-8 to TRBJ1-2; D is uncertain. V lost 0 bases and J lost 2, with 11 bases in between. CDR3 length: 15 residues. Germline CDR1 SGHTS, CDR2 YDEGEE. Here the CDR3 reads CASSLGDSGNYGYTF. CDR3 DNA sequence: TGTGCCAGCAGCTTGGGCGACTCGGGAAACTATGGCTACACCTTC.

V and J are TRBV27 and TRBJ2-3; 8 nucleotides match TRBD2. The germline V gene has CDR1 MNHEY and CDR2 SMNVEV (reference sequence). The ends lost 6 bases at V and 1 base at J; junction bases unmatched: 9. The CDR3 runs to 16 residues. The CDR3 DNA reads as TGTGCCAGCAGCAGAACGGGGGGGCTGGGCACAGATACGCAGTATTTT. Protein product: CASSRTGGLGTDTQYF.

This clone was seen just once. The gene calls are TRBV9 and TRBJ1-1; D may be TRBD1 (6 bases). Germline assignment: CDR1 SGDLS and CDR2 YYNGEE. This CDR3 is built from 13 residues. Trimming shortened V by 4 bases and J by 5 bases, and 12 bases separated the two germline ends. The CDR3 region is CASSSRDKTEAFF. CDR3 DNA sequence: TGTGCCAGCAGCTCCCGGGACAAGACTGAAGCTTTCTTT.

J is TRBJ2-7 and V is TRBV7-9; TRBD2 agrees at 11 bases. The CDR3 sequence is 14 residues long. Trimming removed 5 bases from V and 2 bases from J; junction bases left unmatched: 2. Germline V CDR1 and CDR2: SEHNR, FQNEAQ (reference sequence). In nucleotides, the CDR3 is TGTGCCAGCAGCGCTAGCGGGGGGCCCTACGAGCAGTACTTC. Translation: CASSASGGPYEQYF.

This clone was seen once. The CDR3: CASSLGLAGVSEQYF. The CDR3 DNA reads TGTGCCAGCAGCTTAGGGCTAGCGGGAGTCTCCGAGCAGTACTTC. V usage is TRBV7-2 and J usage is TRBJ2-7; 10 nucleotides line up with TRBD2. V trimming: 1 base; J trimming: 6 bases; junction bases outside the gene matches: 6. Per germline, CDR1 SGHTA and CDR2 FQGNSA. There are 15 residues in the CDR3.

The chain joins TRBV6-8 to TRBJ2-2; tentatively, D is TRBD2 (5 bases). CDR3 length equals 15 residues. The germline V gene encodes CDR1 MNHGY and CDR2 SAAAGT. With 2 bases removed from V and 3 bases from J, the gap between germline ends came to 10 bases. CDR3 amino acids: CASSYRGTDTGELFF. CDR3 bases: TGTGCCAGCAGTTACCGGGGAACCGACACCGGGGAGCTGTTTTTT.

V gene TRBV11-1 combines with J gene TRBJ2-7; 9 bases match TRBD1. V gave up 2 bases and J gave up 7 bases; unmatched junction bases: 6. This CDR3 is built from 14 residues. Per the germline V gene, CDR1 is SGHAT and CDR2 is FQDESV (reference sequence). CDR3 sequence reads: CASSLSGTGKEQYF. DNA of the CDR3: TGTGCCAGCAGCTTATCCGGGACAGGGAAAGAGCAGTACTTC.

This clone was detected only once. The rearrangement joins TRBV11-3 to TRBJ2-2; TRBD2 aligns across 7 bases. Germline CDR1 SGHNT, CDR2 YENEEA. This CDR3 is built from 18 residues. V shed 3 bases and J 2 bases; nucleotides not matched to a gene: 12. DNA for the CDR3: TGTGCCAGCAGCTTTCTGTACGGGGGGAGGTTTAACACCGGGGAGCTGTTTTTT. It encodes CASSFLYGGRFNTGELFF.

The chain has TRBV18 and TRBJ2-7; D perhaps matches TRBD2 (6 bases). This CDR3 is 13 amino acids long. The V gene lost 3 bases and the J gene lost 2 bases, with 8 bases spanning the gap. CDR1 is KGHSH and CDR2 is LQKENI in the germline V gene. The CDR3 coding sequence is TGTGCCAGCTCACCGGGAGGCACCTACGAGCAGTACTTC. It is translated as CASSPGGTYEQYF.

V is TRBV28 and J is TRBJ2-6; maybe TRBD1 (6 bases). This CDR3 is 16 amino acids long. Germline CDR1 and CDR2: MDHEN and SYDVKM. V shed 3 bases and J shed 4 bases, with 13 bases lying between them. The CDR3 reads CASSFGGASGANVLTF. The CDR3 region has the DNA TGTGCCAGCAGTTTTGGGGGCGCGTCGGGGGCCAACGTCCTGACTTTC.

The chain couples TRBV5-1 to TRBJ2-5, with 9 bases identical to TRBD1. Germline CDR1 SGHRS, CDR2 YFSETQ. Unmatched junction bases numbered 12, after V lost 1 base and J lost 11 bases. The CDR3 sequence is 15 residues long. The CDR3 DNA reads as TGCGCCAGCAGCTTGTCTGGGACAGGGTCTGAAGAGCAGTACTTC. The encoded protein is CASSLSGTGSEEQYF.

The chain has TRBV5-1 and TRBJ1-2, with 8 bases lining up with TRBD1. This CDR3 region has 12 residues. Germline CDR1 and CDR2: SGHRS and YFSETQ. Trimming at V came to 2 bases and at J to 8 bases, leaving 2 bases not matched to a gene. CDR3 bases: TGCGCCAGCAGCTTACAGGGGGAGGGCTACACCTTC. Amino acids: CASSLQGEGYTF.

V gene TRBV7-8 combines with J gene TRBJ2-7; TRBD1 matches 9 bases. This CDR3 is built from 15 residues. J gave up 6 bases and V 5 bases, and 11 bases lay outside the gene matches. CDR1 SGHVS and CDR2 FQNEAQ come from the germline V gene. The CDR3 protein is CASSPRTGAGFEQYF. The CDR3 DNA is TGTGCCAGCAGCCCCAGGACAGGGGCGGGCTTCGAGCAGTACTTC.

The gene calls are TRBV19 and TRBJ1-3; 7 positions agree with TRBD1. V lost 3 bases and J lost 4; bases outside the gene matches: 9. The length of the CDR3 is 16 residues. Germline-derived CDR1 and CDR2 are LNHDA and SQIVND (reference sequence). The CDR3, as DNA: TGTGCCAGTAGTATGGGGACAGCCTACATCGGAAACACCATATATTTT. It specifies CASSMGTAYIGNTIYF.

The table lists this clone with a few counts. This sequence joins TRBV6-5 and TRBJ1-5; perhaps TRBD1 as D (5 bases). V lost 0 bases, J lost 7 bases, and 13 bases lay in between. The CDR3 runs 15 residues. Per the germline V gene, CDR1 is MNHEY and CDR2 is SVGAGI. DNA for the CDR3: TGTGCCAGCAGTTACTCGGGGCAGCAAGGGCAGCCCCAGCATTTT. Protein product: CASSYSGQQGQPQHF.

This chain connects TRBV5-4 to TRBJ2-5; D might be TRBD1 (6 bases). The CDR3 totals 13 residues. Germline lookup yields CDR1 SGHNT and CDR2 YYREEE (reference sequence). Trimming removed 1 base from V and 5 bases from J, with 9 bases in between. CDR3 sequence: CASSLPGEETQYF. The CDR3 nucleotides read TGTGCCAGCAGCTTGCCAGGGGAGGAGACCCAGTACTTC.

The chain combines TRBV10-1 with TRBJ2-2; 9 bases match TRBD1. Unmatched junction bases numbered 8, after V lost 4 bases and J lost 5 bases. This CDR3 is built from 16 residues. Germline CDR1 is WNHNN and CDR2 is SYGVQD (reference sequence). The CDR3 DNA is TGCGCCAGCAGTGGGGGACAGGGAAAGGATACCGGGGAGCTGTTTTTT. This encodes CASSGGQGKDTGELFF.

The chain joins TRBV30 to TRBJ1-4; D remains unclear. CDR1 and CDR2 from the germline V gene are GTSNPN and SVGIG (reference sequence). This CDR3 comprises 14 residues. Trimming removed 2 bases at V and 7 bases at J, with 14 bases between. In DNA, the CDR3 is TGTGCCTGGAGTCGCGGGCCCTGGGGTGAAAAACTGTTTTTT. Its protein product is CAWSRGPWGEKLFF.

The chain uses TRBV7-2 and TRBJ2-7; D possibly corresponds to TRBD2 (6 bases). This CDR3 is built from 14 residues. From germline, CDR1 is SGHTA and CDR2 FQGNSA. V lost 4 bases and J 6 bases, leaving 16 bases between the germline ends. CDR3 nucleotide sequence: TGTGCCAGCAGCTACCGGCCTAGGGGAGGCGAGCAGTACTTC. Translation: CASSYRPRGGEQYF.